This passage covers 25 T cell receptor beta chains from one sample sequenced in a study of blood T cell repertoires in COVID-19. Sequencing was performed with immunoSEQ multiplex PCR; in TCRdb, only in-frame clones are kept and a portion is missing. The top ten clones hold roughly 12% of a sample with some 290,000 clones, roughly 86% of them seen once. Sample: peripheral blood. These receptors all stem from a woman under 40 with COVID-19, enrolled during active disease.

The V call is TRBV11-3, the J call TRBJ2-2; D possibly corresponds to TRBD2 (5 bases). Germline V CDR1 and CDR2: SGHNT, YENEEA. This CDR3 has 13 amino acids. V lost 4 bases and J 8 bases, leaving 11 bases between the germline ends. CDR3 DNA: TGTGCCAGCAGCTCCCCACCGGGGGGGGAGCTGTTTTTT. Translation gives CASSSPPGGELFF.

As for this clone: Different DNA sequences within this sample yield the same CDR3. V and J are TRBV6-5 and TRBJ2-1; 11 bases agree with TRBD2. Trimming removed 0 bases from V and 7 bases from J; junction bases left unmatched: 2. The CDR3 is 15 residues long. Germline values: CDR1 MNHEY, CDR2 SVGAGI. CDR3 sequence reads: CASSYSLAGGNEQFF. The CDR3 bases are TGTGCCAGCAGTTACTCCCTAGCGGGAGGAAATGAGCAGTTCTTC.

The CDR3: CASSLLLAGTYNEQFF. The CDR3 nucleotides are TGTGCCAGCAGCTTGCTACTGGCGGGGACCTACAATGAGCAGTTCTTC. The rearrangement joins TRBV7-6 to TRBJ2-1; D might be TRBD2 (6 bases). Germline-derived CDR1 and CDR2 are SGHVS and FNYEAQ. V was trimmed by 3 bases and J by 2 bases, leaving 14 bases between them. This CDR3 has 16 amino acids.

The sample holds a few counts of this clone. The chain recombines TRBV30 with TRBJ1-6; no firm D call. Trimming removed 0 bases from V and 5 bases from J, with 8 bases in between. This CDR3 contains 14 residues. The germline V gene has CDR1 GTSNPN and CDR2 SVGIG (reference sequence). As DNA, the CDR3 is TGTGCCTGGAGTGTACGCAGAAATAATTCACCCCTCCACTTT. Its protein product is CAWSVRRNNSPLHF.

There are a few counts of this clone. The V gene is TRBV9, the J gene TRBJ2-7; TRBD1 is a possible D gene (6 bases). This CDR3 region has 14 residues. The V gene's germline CDR1 is SGDLS and CDR2 YYNGEE. Trimming shortened V by 4 bases and J by 0 bases, and 11 bases separated the two germline ends. The CDR3 DNA sequence: TGTGCCAGCAGCACCTGGGACACCTCCTACGAGCAGTACTTC. Amino acid sequence: CASSTWDTSYEQYF. The full variable domain, in which reference TRBV9 and TRBJ2-7 provide the parts outside the CDR3, is DSGVTQTPKHLITATGQRVTLRCSPRSGDLSVYWYQQSLDQGLQFLIQYYNGEERAKGNILERFSAQQFPDLHSELNLSSLELGDSALYFCASSTWDTSYEQYFGPGTRLTVT.

The chain is built from TRBV5-1 and TRBJ1-1; TRBD1 matches 7 bases. The ends lost 5 bases at V and 4 bases at J; junction bases unmatched: 5. Looked up from germline, CDR1 is SGHRS and CDR2 is YFSETQ. This CDR3 is built from 13 residues. The CDR3 DNA is TGCGCCAGCAGGGTCCGACAGGGCACTGAAGCTTTCTTT. Protein: CASRVRQGTEAFF.

This clone has a handful of counts. This chain links TRBV10-3 with TRBJ2-1; 11 positions agree with TRBD1. The CDR3 length is 14 residues. Germline V lookup: CDR1 ENHRY, CDR2 SYGVKD. After removal of 4 bases from V and 8 bases from J, the junction contained 4 bases not matched to a gene. This CDR3 reads CAISGGTGGDEQFF. In DNA form, the CDR3 reads TGTGCCATCAGTGGGGGGACAGGGGGAGATGAGCAGTTCTTC.

The chain joins TRBV7-8 to TRBJ2-5; 7 positions match TRBD1. This CDR3 has 17 residues. Trimming took 1 base from V and 4 from J; bases not matched to a gene: 12. Germline CDR1 SGHVS, CDR2 FQNEAQ. The CDR3 region has the DNA TGTGCCAGCAGCTTAGGGCAGGGGGTGCTCCGGGGAGAGACCCAGTACTTC. It encodes CASSLGQGVLRGETQYF.

The rearrangement uses TRBV29-1 and TRBJ1-2; a weak D match, TRBD1 (5 bases). Looked up from germline, CDR1 is SQVTM and CDR2 is ANQGSEA. The length of the CDR3 is 14 residues. V lost 0 bases to trimming and J lost 3 bases, with 11 bases between them. This CDR3 is CSVEDRKGHYGYTF. The CDR3 nucleotides are TGCAGCGTTGAAGATCGGAAGGGGCACTATGGCTACACCTTC.

The rearrangement links TRBV7-9 to TRBJ1-1, with TRBD1 as a possible D gene (5 bases). Per germline, CDR1 SEHNR and CDR2 FQNEAQ (reference sequence). Between the trimmed V and J ends, which lost 4 bases and 2 bases, there was a span of 11 bases. This CDR3 is built from 14 residues. CDR3 sequence (DNA): TGTGCCAGCAGCTCCCAGGGTCCAAACACTGAAGCTTTCTTT. This encodes CASSSQGPNTEAFF.

V gene TRBV29-1 combines with J gene TRBJ1-3, with 10 bases identical to TRBD1. The V segment lost 5 bases and the J segment 2 bases; nucleotides outside the gene matches: 3. The germline V gene encodes CDR1 SQVTM and CDR2 ANQGSEA. The CDR3 is made up of 14 amino acids. This CDR3 is CSVLTGGAGNTIYF. The CDR3 DNA reads as TGCAGCGTTTTGACAGGGGGCGCTGGAAACACCATATATTTT.

This clone has at least ten counts. The chain joins TRBV5-6 to TRBJ2-1, with 10 bases fitting TRBD2. Germline V CDR1 and CDR2: SGHDT, YYEEEE. The CDR3 covers 15 residues. With V trimmed by 1 base and J by 3 bases, 1 base remained unmatched. The CDR3 protein is CASSLTSGVYNEQFF. The CDR3 DNA reads as TGTGCCAGCAGCTTGACTAGCGGGGTCTACAATGAGCAGTTCTTC.

Regarding this clone: Compared with germline, one end of the junction differs, possibly owing to a read error. The chain links TRBV7-9 to TRBJ2-1, with TRBD2 identical over 16 bases. The CDR3 contains 15 residues. Germline-derived CDR1 and CDR2 are SEHNR and FQNEAQ (reference sequence). For the CDR3, the DNA is TGTGCCAGCAGCCAGGCCGGGACTAGCGGGAGGGCCTTGGTCTTC. It translates to CASSQAGTSGRALVF.

The chain carries TRBV9 and TRBJ2-3; 8 bases map to TRBD2. This CDR3 has 16 amino acids. Germline trimming cut 0 bases from V and 0 bases from J; bases unmatched to any gene: 3. Germline V gene lookup returns CDR1 SGDLS and CDR2 YYNGEE. CDR3 region: CASSVVSGTSTDTQYF. For the CDR3, the DNA is TGTGCCAGCAGCGTAGTTAGCGGGACTAGCACAGATACGCAGTATTTT.

The chain recombines TRBV5-1 with TRBJ2-5; 14 nucleotides line up with TRBD2. Germline V gives CDR1 SGHRS, CDR2 YFSETQ. The CDR3 spans 16 residues. The J segment lost 1 base and the V segment lost 4 bases, leaving 3 bases of the junction unmatched. The CDR3 DNA reads as TGCGCCAGCAGCCCCGGACTAGCGGGAGGCCAAGAGACCCAGTACTTC. Its protein product is CASSPGLAGGQETQYF.

The rearrangement uses TRBV19 and TRBJ2-3; 13 bases line up with TRBD2. Germline V gene lookup returns CDR1 LNHDA and CDR2 SQIVND (reference sequence). V dropped 6 bases and J dropped 2; count of bases not matched to a gene: 5. The CDR3 spans 16 residues. The CDR3 region is CASSRLAGGLTDTQYF. Written as DNA, the CDR3 is TGTGCCAGTAGCCGACTAGCGGGAGGCCTCACAGATACGCAGTATTTT.

The chain couples TRBV5-4 to TRBJ2-5; D is perhaps TRBD1 (6 bases). Germline CDR1 SGHNT, CDR2 YYREEE (reference sequence). Between the trimmed V and J ends, which lost 4 bases and 1 base, there was a span of 14 bases. This CDR3 has 15 amino acids. The CDR3: CASSAGQILQETQYF. The CDR3 DNA reads as TGTGCCAGCAGCGCCGGACAGATTCTCCAAGAGACCCAGTACTTC. Full variable domain (outside the CDR3, taken from reference TRBV5-4 and TRBJ2-5): ETGVTQSPTHLIKTRGQQVTLRCSSQSGHNTVSWYQQALGQGPQFIFQYYREEENGRGNFPPRFSGLQFPNYSSELNVNALELDDSALYLCASSAGQILQETQYFGPGTRLLVL.

V and J are TRBV6-5 and TRBJ2-1; D might be TRBD2 (5 bases). The CDR3 has 15 amino acids. Germline loops: CDR1 MNHEY, CDR2 SVGAGI. Trimming shortened V by 6 bases and J by 0 bases, and 12 bases separated the two germline ends. CDR3 protein: CASRRAQSSYNEQFF. DNA of the CDR3: TGTGCCAGCAGGCGGGCCCAGAGCTCCTACAATGAGCAGTTCTTC.

The rearrangement uses TRBV7-2 and TRBJ2-7; perhaps TRBD1 as D (5 bases). The germline V and J ends were trimmed by 10 bases and 6 bases, with 22 bases remaining between them. The CDR3 length is 14 residues. The germline V gene has CDR1 SGHTA and CDR2 FQGNSA. The CDR3 sequence: CATSPRTPGPEQYF. The CDR3 DNA reads as TGTGCCACCTCCCCCCGGACACCCGGCCCCGAGCAGTACTTC.

Points on this clone: Its ends do not fully match the called genes, so a read error is possible. This rearrangement joins TRBV10-2 to TRBJ1-1; D is unresolved. The CDR3 has 13 amino acids. From germline, CDR1 is WSHSY and CDR2 SAAADI. CDR3 region: CASNEEGSGEAFF. The CDR3 DNA reads TGCGCCAGCAATGAGGAAGGGAGTGGTGAAGCTTTCTTT.

V is TRBV5-8 and J is TRBJ2-6, with D possibly matching TRBD2 (6 bases). This CDR3 is 17 amino acids long. Germline V gives CDR1 SGHTS, CDR2 YDEGEE. V lost 2 bases and J 4 bases, leaving 16 bases between the germline ends. In DNA, the CDR3 is TGTGCCAGCAGCTTTTGGGGTGCCGCGGGGGGGGCCAACGTCCTGACTTTC. Residues: CASSFWGAAGGANVLTF.

Of note for this clone: Given a much more abundant clone one base away, this may be a read error. The V and J genes are TRBV5-1 and TRBJ2-1; 11 nucleotides line up with TRBD2. Germline values: CDR1 SGHRS, CDR2 YFSETQ. With V trimmed by 4 bases and J by 2 bases, 2 bases remained unmatched. The CDR3 covers 15 residues. CDR3 nucleotide sequence: TGCGCCAGCAGCCCGGGACTAGCGGCCTACAATGAGCAGTTCTTC. Amino acids: CASSPGLAAYNEQFF.

There are a few counts of this clone. The chain links TRBV6-5 to TRBJ2-7; tentative D call: TRBD2 (6 bases). The germline CDR1 and CDR2 sequences are MNHEY and SVGAGI. The CDR3 spans 14 residues. V lost 5 bases and J 0 bases, leaving 11 bases between the germline ends. The CDR3 DNA sequence: TGTGCCAGCAGTCCTTCGGGACTCTCCTACGAGCAGTACTTC. Amino acid sequence: CASSPSGLSYEQYF.

This rearrangement joins TRBV24-1 to TRBJ1-1; TRBD1 matches 7 bases. The CDR3 has 13 residues. Germline lookup yields CDR1 KGHDR and CDR2 SFDVKD. After removal of 4 bases from V and 6 bases from J, the junction contained 4 bases not matched to a gene. Written as DNA, the CDR3 is TGTGCCACCAGTGACGTCACAGGGGCTGAAGCTTTCTTT. Translating gives CATSDVTGAEAFF.

This rearrangement joins TRBV7-2 to TRBJ2-7, with 12 bases identical to TRBD2. CDR3 size: 19 residues. V shed 1 base, J shed 3 bases, and the junction held 13 bases outside the gene matches. Germline loops: CDR1 SGHTA, CDR2 FQGNSA. The CDR3 sequence is CASSLVLAGGVPSYYEQYF. Here the CDR3 DNA reads TGTGCCAGCAGCTTAGTCCTAGCGGGAGGGGTCCCCTCCTACTACGAGCAGTACTTC.